This T cell receptor beta chain was obtained from a study of chemoradiotherapy in HPV16-positive cancers (dated by TCRdb to 2021 to 2024). Study-level background: Candidate HPV-specific T-cell clones and common TCR motifs were defined by functional T-cell assays performed on cells from two HPV16-positive patients. The candidate HPV-specific TCRs and motifs were then tracked in TCR repertoires from 86 patients with HPV-related cancers. The study asked whether T-cell immunity against the HPV oncoproteins E6 and E7 changes during chemoradiotherapy and whether it affects survival. Overall results and qualifications from the work: Expansion of candidate HPV-specific clones and E7-related TCR motifs was observed in the tumor microenvironment during treatment, whereas no such expansion was observed for non-HPV-specific T cells. In HPV16-positive patients, expansion of HPV-responsive T cells during chemoradiotherapy was found to be associated with improved recurrence-free survival. The functional definition of HPV-specific T cells came from only two HPV16-positive patients, and the survival association was reported for HPV16-positive patients.

A remark on this clone: The antigen this receptor binds is unknown. No much larger clonotype is one base removed from it; base qualities were not supplied.

The CDR3 contains 14 residues, cysteine and phenylalanine counted. Solely the CDR3 DNA is kept, with 42 bases framed from the first base. CDR1 and CDR2 (SGHRS, YFSETQ) derive from the germline V gene. Trimmed from V: 5 bases; trimmed from J: 3 bases; junction bases lacking a gene match: 1. Repertoires were sampled repeatedly over the course of chemoradiotherapy, so clonal expansion could be followed in the tumor microenvironment. Library creation used the immunoSEQ multiplex PCR assay. The clones in this table, taken by TCRdb from immuneACCESS, are in-frame only. Not every clone is retained; where verified, under half of the shortfall comes from an unresolved V gene, and the cause of the rest is unknown. The sample table contains around 53,000 clones; only one count was recorded for 90% of them. The ten largest clonotypes hold 2.5% to 4% of the sample.

The chain is encoded by TRBV5-1 joined to TRBJ2-3; 12 bases in the junction line up with TRBD2. The source material was blood, sampled from a patient who underwent chemoradiotherapy. The TCR originated in a human donor with HPV-associated anogenital cancer. The sequenced DNA is TGCGCCAGCAGGACTAGCGGGGGAACAGATACGCAGTATTTT. The encoded protein is CASRTSGGTDTQYF.